This T cell receptor beta chain was identified in a study of T-cell memory formation after mild COVID-19 (dated by TCRdb to the early 2020s). For context, the study as a whole: Most TCR sequence clusters were specific to one of the two donors. T-cell clones expanding and contracting after mild COVID-19 in two donors were tracked by longitudinal TCRalpha and TCRbeta repertoire sequencing. The cohort comprised two young, previously healthy adult volunteers, one female and one male.

Instrument on record: Illumina NovaSeq 6000. TCRalpha and TCRbeta cDNA libraries were constructed by 5'RACE with constant-segment primers, with sample barcodes and unique molecular identifiers being introduced. RNA was extracted from every sample with Trizol reagent. Libraries were amplified in two PCR steps, with a second sample barcode and Illumina TruSeq adapters added in the second step. Sequencing of libraries was performed on an Illumina NovaSeq with 2 x 150 bp paired-end reads. On the authors' methods: Demultiplexing of reads and collapsing into UMI-guided consensus sequences were performed with migec v1.2.7. Using mixcr v2.1.11, the UMI consensuses were aligned to TRA and TRB V and J templates and assembled into clonotypes. A clonotype was counted as expanded or contracted only when both edgeR and NoisET called the clonotype significant, with the noise models trained on biological replicates. For edgeR calls, the cutoffs were a false discovery rate-adjusted p below 0.01 and a log2 fold-change threshold of 1. As an exploratory analysis of dynamics, max-normalized trajectories of the 1000 most abundant clonotypes were examined with PCA combined with hierarchical clustering. Separately sequenced CD4+ and CD8+ repertoires were used to assign the CD4 or CD8 phenotype of responding clones. TCRdb cleaned the public reads at Q25 with fastp, built clones with MiXCR and kept in-frame beta chains. Every entry covers one CDR3 protein and lists the most common genes and DNA from its rows. V and J calls and clone size were set by TCRdb, not the authors. The sample table contains roughly 600,000 distinct CDR3 sequences; only one count was recorded for roughly 18% of them. The ten largest clonotypes hold 12% of the sample.

From the germline V gene, CDR1 is SGHAT and CDR2 is FQNNGV. The CDR3 measures 17 amino acids from cysteine to phenylalanine. The read is trimmed to its CDR3 DNA, 51 bases read in frame from base 1. Ends trimmed: V by 5 bases, J by 0 bases; bases unmatched to a gene: 9. Points the paper makes about the study in general: The study covered only a couple of mild cases, and larger cohorts including severe cases with pre-infection samples were considered necessary. Contracting CD4+ clones turned up mainly in the CM and EM memory subsets, whereas EMRA was where CD8+ clones were enriched. Some responding clones were detected in pre-infection memory, which suggested that pre-existing cross-reactive memory T cells had joined the SARS-CoV-2 response. SARS-CoV-2 specificity of the second-wave clones peaking on day 37 was not confirmed. Clones that contracted from day 15 to 85 showed balanced CD4/CD8 phenotypes, whereas a second wave of clones that expanded from day 15 to 37 leaned towards CD4+.

Of note for this clonotype: No antigen is known for it. No base quality information exists; no much larger clone differs at one position.

PBMCs were isolated by Ficoll-Paque density gradient centrifugation. The chain joins TRBV11-2 to TRBJ2-1; 8 of the junction bases match TRBD1. Specimen: PBMCs or a T cell subset sorted from them (not recorded which). This clonotype originated in an adult woman who had mild COVID-19 (a few samples of this study predate the infection). The sample titles of this study are shuffled in the database, so cell type and time point are left out; the donor was told from shared clones. The DNA reads TGTGCCAGCAGCCCCGTCTGGGGGACAGGCTCCTACAATGAGCAGTTCTTC. This is translated as CASSPVWGTGSYNEQFF.